This TCR beta chain derives from a study of beta chain features in type 1 diabetes. Every sorted population was more than 95% pure. The germline gives CDR1 KGHSH, CDR2 LQKENI. Between the trimmed V and J ends, which lost 2 bases and 7 bases, there was a span of 9 bases. This CDR3 is 13 amino acids long. In this sample, this clone turned up many times. Its antigen is not known. Overall study results and limits: It was among patients, rather than healthy donors, that naive, central memory and Treg TCRB repertoires appeared more similar. A moderate, significant TCRB CDR3 shortening appeared in type 1 diabetes across four CD4+ subsets. VDJ junctions from type 1 diabetes patients carried fewer insertions and larger deletions.

Expressed TCRB transcripts got sequenced, as all isolated RNA was reverse transcribed. Naive, central memory and regulatory T cell samples averaged about 3.57 million immunoSEQ reads each. Sequencing used immunoSEQ multiplex PCR; TCRdb keeps in-frame clones, though not all of them. This table has hundreds of thousands of clones, over 7% appearing once. V and J are TRBV18 and TRBJ2-1; D unresolved. This clonotype was sampled from a man aged 25-45 years with type 1 diabetes. Sequencing was performed on central memory CD4+ T cells from blood. CDR3 sequence reads: CASSPDDGNEQFF. The CDR3 DNA is TGTGCCAGCTCACCAGACGACGGGAATGAGCAGTTCTTC. Complete variable domain (other parts from reference TRBV18 and TRBJ2-1): NAGVMQNPRHLVRRRGQEARLRCSPMKGHSHVYWYRQLPEEGLKFMVYLQKENIIDESGMPKERFSAEFPKEGPSILRIQQVVRGDSAAYFCASSPDDGNEQFFGPGTRLTVL.